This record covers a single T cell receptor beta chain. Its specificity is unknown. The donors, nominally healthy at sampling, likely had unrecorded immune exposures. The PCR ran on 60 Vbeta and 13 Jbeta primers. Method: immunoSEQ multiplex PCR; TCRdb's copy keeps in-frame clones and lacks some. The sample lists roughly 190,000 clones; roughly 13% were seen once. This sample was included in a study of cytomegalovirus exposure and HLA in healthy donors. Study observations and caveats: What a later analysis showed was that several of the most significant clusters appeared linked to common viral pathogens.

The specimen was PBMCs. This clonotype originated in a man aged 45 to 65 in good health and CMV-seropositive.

The CDR3 DNA reads TGTGCCAGCAGTTCCGCCGGACAGGGGGGCGGGGAGCTGTTTTTT. It specifies CASSSAGQGGGELFF. This chain uses TRBV27 with TRBJ2-2, with TRBD1 matching 10 bases. This CDR3 is built from 15 residues. Per germline, CDR1 MNHEY and CDR2 SMNVEV (reference sequence). V trimming: 4 bases; J trimming: 7 bases; junction bases outside the gene matches: 6.